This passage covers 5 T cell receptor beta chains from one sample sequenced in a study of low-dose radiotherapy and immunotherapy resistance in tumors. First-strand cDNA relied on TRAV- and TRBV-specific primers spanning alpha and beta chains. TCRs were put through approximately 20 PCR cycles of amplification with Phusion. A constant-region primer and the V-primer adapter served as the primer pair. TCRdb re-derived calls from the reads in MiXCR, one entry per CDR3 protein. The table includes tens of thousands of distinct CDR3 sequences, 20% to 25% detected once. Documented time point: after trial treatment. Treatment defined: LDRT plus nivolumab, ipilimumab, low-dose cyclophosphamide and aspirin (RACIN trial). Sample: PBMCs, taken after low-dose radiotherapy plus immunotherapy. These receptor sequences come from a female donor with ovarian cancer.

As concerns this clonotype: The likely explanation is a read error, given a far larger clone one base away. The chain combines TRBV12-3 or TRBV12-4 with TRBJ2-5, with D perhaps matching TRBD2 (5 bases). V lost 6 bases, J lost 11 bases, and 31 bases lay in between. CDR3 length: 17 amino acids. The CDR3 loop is CASSFPRYGNRHNEQYF. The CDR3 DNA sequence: TGTGCCAGCAGCTTCCCCCGTTACGGGAACAGACACAATGAGCAGTACTTC.

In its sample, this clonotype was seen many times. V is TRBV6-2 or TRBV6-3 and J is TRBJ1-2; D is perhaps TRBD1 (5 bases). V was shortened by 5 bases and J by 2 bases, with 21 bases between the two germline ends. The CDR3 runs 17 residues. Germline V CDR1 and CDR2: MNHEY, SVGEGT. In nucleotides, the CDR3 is TGTGCCAGCAGTGAATGGCAGGGACTATCCTTGAACTATGGCTACACCTTC. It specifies CASSEWQGLSLNYGYTF.

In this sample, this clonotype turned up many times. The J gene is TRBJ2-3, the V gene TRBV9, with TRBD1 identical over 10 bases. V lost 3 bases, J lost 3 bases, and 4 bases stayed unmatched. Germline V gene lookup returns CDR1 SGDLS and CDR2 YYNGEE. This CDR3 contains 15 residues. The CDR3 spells CASSEDRGLTDTQYF. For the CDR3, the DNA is TGTGCCAGCAGCGAAGACAGGGGGCTAACAGATACGCAGTATTTT.

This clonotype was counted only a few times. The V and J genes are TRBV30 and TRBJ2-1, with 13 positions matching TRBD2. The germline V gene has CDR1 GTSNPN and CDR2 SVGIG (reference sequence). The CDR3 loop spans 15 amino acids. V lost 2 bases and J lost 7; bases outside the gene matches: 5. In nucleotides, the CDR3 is TGTGCCTGGAGTACTAGCGGGGGGGCAGGGAATGAGCAGTTCTTC. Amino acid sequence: CAWSTSGGAGNEQFF.

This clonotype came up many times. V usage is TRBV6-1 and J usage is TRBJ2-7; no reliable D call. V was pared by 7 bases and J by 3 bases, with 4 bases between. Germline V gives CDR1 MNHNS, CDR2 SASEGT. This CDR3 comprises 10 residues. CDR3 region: CASNNYEQYF. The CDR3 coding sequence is TGTGCCAGCAACAACTACGAGCAGTACTTC.